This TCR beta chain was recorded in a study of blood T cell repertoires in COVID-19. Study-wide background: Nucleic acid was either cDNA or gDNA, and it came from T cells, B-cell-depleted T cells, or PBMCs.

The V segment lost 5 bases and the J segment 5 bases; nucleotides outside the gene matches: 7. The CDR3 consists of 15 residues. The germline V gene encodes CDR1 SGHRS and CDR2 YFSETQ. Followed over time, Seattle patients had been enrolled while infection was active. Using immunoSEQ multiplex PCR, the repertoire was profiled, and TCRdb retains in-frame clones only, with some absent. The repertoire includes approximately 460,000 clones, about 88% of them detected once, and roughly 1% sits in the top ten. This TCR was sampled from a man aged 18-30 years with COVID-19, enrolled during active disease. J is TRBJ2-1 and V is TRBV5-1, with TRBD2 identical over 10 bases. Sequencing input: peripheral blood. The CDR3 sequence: CASRGEAGGHNEQFF. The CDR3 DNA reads TGCGCCAGCAGGGGAGAAGCGGGGGGGCACAATGAGCAGTTCTTC.